The 4 T cell receptor beta chains below all came from one sample that was sequenced in a study of memory CD8 T cells in hepatitis C reinfection. As for time point: peak reinfection, 3 to 8 weeks after reinfection detection. No in vitro expansion preceded TCR sequencing of the sorted cells. The protocol was immunoSEQ multiplex PCR, while the TCRdb copy is restricted to in-frame clones and leaves out a portion. The profile shows about 45,000 clones, over 75% of them singletons. The sequenced sample consisted of naive CD8+ T cells sorted from blood. The source of these receptors is a young man with hepatitis C virus infection.

This sequence joins TRBV10-3 and TRBJ1-2; D gene unclear. The length of the CDR3 is 16 residues. V was pared by 8 bases and J by 8 bases, with 27 bases between. The germline CDR1 and CDR2 sequences are ENHRY and SYGVKD. The CDR3 DNA follows: TGTGCCATCCGAGACGGGTCGGGAATCTCAAGGCAAGGCTACACCTTC. Amino acid sequence: CAIRDGSGISRQGYTF.

The V gene is TRBV13, the J gene TRBJ2-7; 8 nucleotides match TRBD1. The V and J ends lost 5 bases and 7 bases, in that order; junction bases with no gene match: 10. Germline V lookup: CDR1 PRHDT, CDR2 FYEKMQ (reference sequence). The CDR3 length is 14 residues. The CDR3 DNA is TGTGCCAGCAGCCCATATCAGGGGGCGCGGGAGCAGTACTTC. Translation gives CASSPYQGAREQYF.

V is TRBV12-5 and J is TRBJ1-5; no clear D. Looked up from germline, CDR1 is LGHNT and CDR2 is FRNRAP. CDR3 length: 14 residues. V dropped 7 bases and J dropped 6 bases, with 16 bases sitting between them. CDR3 residues: CASAGGGSFQPQHF. Written as DNA, the CDR3 is TGTGCTAGTGCCGGAGGAGGGAGCTTTCAGCCCCAGCATTTT.

This sequence joins TRBV7-9 and TRBJ2-3, with 9 positions matching TRBD2. Trimming removed 5 bases from V and 2 bases from J; junction bases left unmatched: 8. Looked up from germline, CDR1 is SEHNR and CDR2 is FQNEAQ (reference sequence). The CDR3 covers 16 residues. CDR3 region: CASSPRRGLATDTQYF. CDR3 nucleotide sequence: TGTGCCAGCAGCCCAAGGAGGGGACTAGCCACAGATACGCAGTATTTT. Full variable domain (remainder filled in from reference TRBV7-9 and TRBJ2-3): DTGVSQNPRHKITKRGQNVTFRCDPISEHNRLYWYRQTLGQGPEFLTYFQNEAQLEKSRLLSDRFSAERPKGSFSTLEIQRTEQGDSAMYLCASSPRRGLATDTQYFGPGTRLTVL.